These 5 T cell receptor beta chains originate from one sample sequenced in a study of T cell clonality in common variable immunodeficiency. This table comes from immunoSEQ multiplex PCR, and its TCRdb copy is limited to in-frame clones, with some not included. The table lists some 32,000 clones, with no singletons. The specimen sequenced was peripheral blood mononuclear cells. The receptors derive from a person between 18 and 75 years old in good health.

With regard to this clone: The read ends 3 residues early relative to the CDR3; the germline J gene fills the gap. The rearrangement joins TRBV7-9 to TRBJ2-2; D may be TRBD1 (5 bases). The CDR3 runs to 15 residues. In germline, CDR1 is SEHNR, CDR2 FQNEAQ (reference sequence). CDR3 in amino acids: CASSWGRATNEKLFF. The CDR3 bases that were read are TGTGCCAGCAGCTGGGGCCGGGCAACTAATGAAAAG.

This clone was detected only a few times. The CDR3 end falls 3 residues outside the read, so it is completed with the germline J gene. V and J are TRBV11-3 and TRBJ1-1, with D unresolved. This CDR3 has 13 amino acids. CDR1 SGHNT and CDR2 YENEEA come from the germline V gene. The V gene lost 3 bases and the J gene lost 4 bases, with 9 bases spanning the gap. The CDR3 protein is CASSFTQATEAFF. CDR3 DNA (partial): TGTGCCAGCAGCTTTACCCAGGCCACTGAA. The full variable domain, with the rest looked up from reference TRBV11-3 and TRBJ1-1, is EAGVVQSPRYKIIEKKQPVAFWCNPISGHNTLYWYLQNLGQGPELLIRYENEEAVDDSQLPKDRFSAERLKGVDSTLKIQPAELGDSAVYLCASSFTQATEAFFGQGTRLTVV.

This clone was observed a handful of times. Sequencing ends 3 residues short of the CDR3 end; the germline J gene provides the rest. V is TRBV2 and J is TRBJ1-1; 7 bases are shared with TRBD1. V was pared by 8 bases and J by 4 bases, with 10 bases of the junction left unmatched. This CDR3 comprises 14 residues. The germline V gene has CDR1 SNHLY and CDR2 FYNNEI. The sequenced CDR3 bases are TGTGCCAGCCGTTTTGACAGGGTAGGCACTGAA. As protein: CASRFDRVGTE. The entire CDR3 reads CASRFDRVGTEAFF.

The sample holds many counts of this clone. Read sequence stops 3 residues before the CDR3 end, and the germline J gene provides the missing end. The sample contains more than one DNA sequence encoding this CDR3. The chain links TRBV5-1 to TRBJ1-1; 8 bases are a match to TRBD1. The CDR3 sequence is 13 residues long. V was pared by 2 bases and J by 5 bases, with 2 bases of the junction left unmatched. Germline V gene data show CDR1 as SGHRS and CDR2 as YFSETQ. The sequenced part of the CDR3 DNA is TGCGCCAGCAGCTTAGACAGGGGTACTGAA. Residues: CASSLDRGTE. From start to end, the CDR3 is CASSLDRGTEAFF.

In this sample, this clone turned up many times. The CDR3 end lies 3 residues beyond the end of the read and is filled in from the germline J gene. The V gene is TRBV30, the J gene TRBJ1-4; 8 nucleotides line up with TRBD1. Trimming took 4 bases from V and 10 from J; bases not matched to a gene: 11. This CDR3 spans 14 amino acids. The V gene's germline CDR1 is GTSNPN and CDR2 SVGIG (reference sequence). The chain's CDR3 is CAWNLGQGGGKLFF. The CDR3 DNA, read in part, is TGTGCCTGGAACCTAGGACAGGGAGGCGGAAAA.